Shown below are 26 T cell receptor beta chains from a single sample sequenced in a study of blood T cell repertoires in COVID-19. Libraries were prepared by immunoSEQ multiplex PCR; TCRdb keeps only in-frame clonotypes and omits some of them. The sample has around 45,000 clones, 69% seen once. Material for sequencing was peripheral blood. Receptor source: an older man with acute or convalescent COVID-19.

The rearrangement uses TRBV18 and TRBJ2-3, with 8 bases lining up with TRBD2. This CDR3 is 15 amino acids long. The germline V gene has CDR1 KGHSH and CDR2 LQKENI. V lost 4 bases, J lost 4 bases, and 7 bases stayed unmatched. The CDR3: CASSQGAGDADTQYF. The CDR3 bases are TGTGCCAGCTCACAGGGAGCGGGAGACGCAGATACGCAGTATTTT.

This clone has a handful of counts. CDR3 coding DNA: TGTGCCAGCAGTGAGGACAAAACCCAAGAGACCCAGTACTTC. It codes for CASSEDKTQETQYF. The rearrangement uses TRBV6-1 and TRBJ2-5, with D perhaps matching TRBD1 (5 bases). Deletions cut 3 bases from V and 1 base from J, with 9 bases between. The V gene's germline CDR1 is MNHNS and CDR2 SASEGT. The CDR3 length is 14 residues.

V is TRBV5-1 and J is TRBJ1-1; D call uncertain. V lost 0 bases, J lost 3 bases, and 12 bases lay in between. Germline CDR1 is SGHRS and CDR2 is YFSETQ. The CDR3 has 15 residues. CDR3 amino acids: CASSLDPVEDTEAFF. The CDR3 DNA is TGCGCCAGCAGCTTGGACCCAGTGGAGGACACTGAAGCTTTCTTT.

The chain uses TRBV5-1 and TRBJ2-2; 10 positions agree with TRBD1. Trimming removed 4 bases from V and 3 bases from J; junction bases left unmatched: 9. This CDR3 spans 17 amino acids. Germline CDR1 SGHRS, CDR2 YFSETQ. CDR3 amino acids: CASSLRTGGGDTGELFF. The CDR3 nucleotides read TGCGCCAGCAGCCTCAGGACAGGGGGAGGTGACACCGGGGAGCTGTTTTTT.

This clone appeared a single time. The rearrangement links TRBV7-6 to TRBJ1-3; no clear D gene. Germline CDR1 reads SGHVS; CDR2 reads FNYEAQ. The CDR3 totals 17 residues. Trimming pared 1 base from V and 1 base from J, leaving 14 bases between. CDR3 sequence reads: CASSLGPFKISGNTIYF. In DNA, the CDR3 is TGTGCCAGCAGCTTAGGGCCCTTCAAGATATCTGGAAACACCATATATTTT.

The chain employs TRBV19 and TRBJ2-3, with no clear D. The CDR3 extends over 14 amino acids. Germline CDR1 reads LNHDA; CDR2 reads SQIVND (reference sequence). V gave up 6 bases and J gave up 1 base, with 11 bases separating them. CDR3 in DNA: TGTGCCAGTAGCCGTAGCAGCGGCACAGATACGCAGTATTTT. Protein sequence: CASSRSSGTDTQYF.

The chain uses TRBV14 and TRBJ2-1; 7 nucleotides agree with TRBD2. The CDR3 consists of 16 residues. V shed 4 bases, J shed 4 bases, and the junction held 10 bases outside the gene matches. Germline V lookup: CDR1 SGHDN, CDR2 FVKESK. The CDR3 bases are TGTGCCAGCAGCCTTTCGGGGCGGGGGTATTACAATGAGCAGTTCTTC. Translation gives CASSLSGRGYYNEQFF. Together with reference TRBV14 and TRBJ2-1, the CDR3 gives the full variable domain: EAGVTQFPSHSVIEKGQTVTLRCDPISGHDNLYWYRRVMGKEIKFLLHFVKESKQDESGMPNNRFLAERTGGTYSTLKVQPAELEDSGVYFCASSLSGRGYYNEQFFGPGTRLTVL.

This clone was found once. The chain links TRBV20-1 to TRBJ2-7, with 7 bases that match TRBD1. The V segment lost 3 bases and the J segment 4 bases; nucleotides outside the gene matches: 12. The CDR3 length is 15 residues. CDR1 is DFQATT, CDR2 SNEGSKA, per germline (reference sequence). CDR3 amino acids: CSASNAGGTLYEQYF. In nucleotides, the CDR3 is TGCAGTGCTAGTAACGCAGGGGGTACGTTGTACGAGCAGTACTTC.

This rearrangement joins TRBV19 to TRBJ2-2; D gene ambiguous. V lost 4 bases, J lost 6 bases, and 6 bases lay in between. Germline CDR1 LNHDA, CDR2 SQIVND (reference sequence). This CDR3 has 12 amino acids. CDR3 DNA: TGTGCCAGTAGTACTCCCCCCGGGGAGCTGTTTTTT. Protein: CASSTPPGELFF.

This clone was counted a few times. The V and J genes are TRBV7-2 and TRBJ2-2; TRBD1 aligns across 8 bases. V lost 6 bases, J lost 6 bases, and 9 bases stayed unmatched. The CDR3 extends over 15 amino acids. Germline values: CDR1 SGHTA, CDR2 FQGNSA. The CDR3 nucleotides are TGTGCCAGCAGACCCGGACAGGGTGGCGCCGGGGAGCTGTTTTTT. Translated: CASRPGQGGAGELFF.

In this sample, this clone turned up many times. The rearrangement links TRBV9 to TRBJ2-7; perhaps TRBD2 as D (5 bases). Germline lookup yields CDR1 SGDLS and CDR2 YYNGEE. CDR3 length equals 14 residues. V dropped 4 bases and J dropped 2 bases, with 13 bases sitting between them. CDR3 nucleotides: TGTGCCAGCAGCCCTCATATGAGGGCCTACGAGCAGTACTTC. Encoded protein: CASSPHMRAYEQYF.

This clone was seen only a few times. The genes are TRBV18 and TRBJ2-6; 9 bases match TRBD1. Trimming removed 6 bases from V and 0 bases from J; junction bases left unmatched: 6. Germline V gene sequence: CDR1 KGHSH, CDR2 LQKENI. This CDR3 is built from 17 residues. CDR3 nucleotides: TGTGCCAGCTCCCCTACAGGGGGCGGCTCTGGGGCCAACGTCCTGACTTTC. Encoded protein: CASSPTGGGSGANVLTF.

The V and J genes are TRBV29-1 and TRBJ2-7, with TRBD1 matching 7 bases. There are 11 residues in the CDR3. CDR1 SQVTM and CDR2 ANQGSEA come from the germline V gene. Losses at the gene ends were 6 bases for V and 7 bases for J; bases not matched to a gene: 6. The CDR3 protein is CSVPTGREQYF. DNA for the CDR3: TGCAGCGTACCGACAGGGCGGGAGCAGTACTTC.

This CDR3 is CASSPTGPSTDTQYF. CDR3 coding DNA: TGTGCCAGCAGCCCAACAGGGCCTAGCACAGATACGCAGTATTTT. The chain carries TRBV5-5 and TRBJ2-3; TRBD1 is a possible D gene (6 bases). CDR3 size: 15 residues. Trimming took 4 bases from V and 0 from J, leaving 12 bases between them. Germline CDR1 SGHKS, CDR2 YYEKEE (reference sequence).

This chain uses TRBV6-5 with TRBJ1-1; a weak D match, TRBD1 (6 bases). The germline V gene has CDR1 MNHEY and CDR2 SVGAGI. The germline V and J ends were trimmed by 6 bases and 1 base, with 15 bases remaining between them. The CDR3 has 15 residues. The CDR3 nucleotides read TGTGCCAGCAGGACCGTACAGGGCCCGAACACTGAAGCTTTCTTT. Its protein is CASRTVQGPNTEAFF.

This sequence joins TRBV5-1 and TRBJ2-7; possible D gene TRBD1, 7 bases. The CDR3 is 14 amino acids. V shed 5 bases and J shed 4 bases, with 16 bases lying between them. The V gene's germline CDR1 is SGHRS and CDR2 YFSETQ. The CDR3: CASSYGRGAYEQYF. The CDR3 DNA follows: TGCGCCAGCAGTTATGGCAGGGGGGCTTACGAGCAGTACTTC.

For the CDR3, the DNA is TGTGCCAGCAGTTTCCAAGGACAGGGCGCTTCACCCCTCCACTTT. This sequence encodes CASSFQGQGASPLHF. This chain uses TRBV28 with TRBJ1-6; 8 bases match TRBD1. Per germline, CDR1 MDHEN and CDR2 SYDVKM. Trimming cost V 3 bases and J 9 bases; bases outside gene matches: 7. The CDR3 is made up of 15 amino acids.

This chain connects TRBV6-2 or TRBV6-3 to TRBJ2-3, with 13 bases identical to TRBD2. CDR3 length equals 16 residues. J lost 6 bases, V lost 2 bases, and 5 bases had no gene match. Germline V gene sequence: CDR1 MNHEY, CDR2 SVGEGT. The CDR3 sequence: CASSYRTSGSLDTQYF. The CDR3 DNA reads as TGTGCCAGCAGTTACCGGACTAGCGGGAGCCTGGATACGCAGTATTTT.

This rearrangement joins TRBV5-8 to TRBJ2-2, with TRBD1 as a possible D gene (6 bases). Trimming took 3 bases from V and 1 from J, leaving 10 bases between them. The CDR3 covers 15 residues. CDR1 is SGHTS and CDR2 is YDEGEE in the germline V gene. In DNA, the CDR3 is TGTGCCAGCAGCTCCGGACAGAGGAACACCGGGGAGCTGTTTTTT. Translation gives CASSSGQRNTGELFF.

The V and J genes are TRBV5-1 and TRBJ2-1; 10 bases align to TRBD2. Germline-derived CDR1 and CDR2 are SGHRS and YFSETQ. Trimming took 4 bases from V and 6 from J; bases not matched to a gene: 7. CDR3 length equals 15 residues. The CDR3 region is CASSPGLADLNEQFF. The CDR3 nucleotides are TGCGCCAGCAGCCCCGGACTAGCGGATCTCAATGAGCAGTTCTTC.

The V gene is TRBV5-4, the J gene TRBJ2-1; 12 bases fit TRBD2. V gave up 0 bases and J gave up 3 bases; unmatched junction bases: 1. The CDR3 runs 16 residues. Germline values: CDR1 SGHNT, CDR2 YYREEE (reference sequence). CDR3 coding DNA: TGTGCCAGCAGCTTGGGACTAGCGGGAGTCTACAATGAGCAGTTCTTC. Protein: CASSLGLAGVYNEQFF.

The chain recombines TRBV2 with TRBJ1-1; D not resolved. CDR3 length equals 12 residues. V was pared by 5 bases and J by 1 base, with 5 bases between. Germline CDR1 SNHLY, CDR2 FYNNEI. The CDR3 DNA follows: TGTGCCAGCAGTTCGGGGAACACTGAAGCTTTCTTT. Translation gives CASSSGNTEAFF. Variable domain in full (rest from reference TRBV2 and TRBJ1-1): EPEVTQTPSHQVTQMGQEVILRCVPISNHLYFYWYRQILGQKVEFLVSFYNNEISEKSEIFDDQFSVERPDGSNFTLKIRSTKLEDSAMYFCASSSGNTEAFFGQGTRLTVV.

This clone appeared once. The gene calls are TRBV9 and TRBJ2-1; D is perhaps TRBD1 (6 bases). The CDR3 runs to 15 residues. In germline, CDR1 is SGDLS, CDR2 YYNGEE. Trimming shortened V by 4 bases and J by 0 bases, and 11 bases separated the two germline ends. As DNA, the CDR3 is TGTGCCAGCAGCCTAGGGGGAGACTCCTACAATGAGCAGTTCTTC. This encodes CASSLGGDSYNEQFF.

This clone was counted between two and nine times. The chain employs TRBV2 and TRBJ1-4; the match to TRBD1 covers 9 bases. Germline-derived CDR1 and CDR2 are SNHLY and FYNNEI. V dropped 4 bases and J dropped 0; count of bases not matched to a gene: 6. This CDR3 spans 17 amino acids. As DNA, the CDR3 is TGTGCCAGCAGTGTAAACCGGGACAGGGCAACTAATGAAAAACTGTTTTTT. The encoded protein is CASSVNRDRATNEKLFF.

This clone came up a few times. V usage is TRBV7-9 and J usage is TRBJ2-5; D remains ambiguous. This CDR3 is built from 13 residues. The V end was cut by 1 base, the J end by 5 bases, with 8 bases between. CDR1 is SEHNR, CDR2 FQNEAQ, per germline (reference sequence). The CDR3 loop reads CASSLVPPETQYF. CDR3 coding DNA: TGTGCCAGCAGCTTAGTTCCTCCCGAGACCCAGTACTTC.

This clone was detected once. This CDR3 is also generated by other DNA sequences in the sample. The rearrangement links TRBV3-1 (or the pseudogene TRBV3-2) to TRBJ2-2; TRBD2 matches 12 bases. V was clipped by 1 base and J by 2 bases; unmatched bases: 2. CDR1 and CDR2 (germline): LGHDT, YNNKEL (reference sequence). This CDR3 spans 17 amino acids. For the CDR3, the DNA is TGTGCCAGCAGCCAAGCAGGACTAGCGGGAAACACCGGGGAGCTGTTTTTT. Encoded protein: CASSQAGLAGNTGELFF.